This TCR beta chain was documented in a study of tumor-infiltrating lymphocytes in primary liver carcinoma. Scientists recovered RNA and DNA together from about 20-30 mg of unsorted bulk tissue. Those sampled were patients whose primary liver carcinoma was treated by surgical resection. As to this clonotype: A single base separates this from a much larger clone, so it may be a read error.

The germline gives CDR1 SQVTM, CDR2 ANQGSEA. The CDR3 contains 10 residues. V was trimmed by 4 bases and J by 9 bases, leaving 10 bases between them. A constant-region primer served to make TCR beta cDNA from approximately 490 ng total RNA. The TCR beta library was amplified through three nested multiplex PCR rounds in a modified ARM-PCR procedure. Use of TRBV1-TRBV30 forward primers with a C-beta reverse primer characterized the first two PCR rounds, which lasted approximately 11 cycles each. MiXCR, run by TCRdb on the multiplex PCR reads, gives a single entry per CDR3 protein. The table shows about 96,000 distinct CDR3 sequences, with about 70% occurring only once.

The chain couples TRBV29-1 to TRBJ2-7; D unresolved. The clonotype was recovered from a middle-aged man with primary liver carcinoma and hepatitis B virus infection. The sequencing input was tumor-adjacent normal liver tissue. DNA for the CDR3: TGCAGCGTTGGGAACAGTGGGCAGTACTTC. It yields the protein CSVGNSGQYF.